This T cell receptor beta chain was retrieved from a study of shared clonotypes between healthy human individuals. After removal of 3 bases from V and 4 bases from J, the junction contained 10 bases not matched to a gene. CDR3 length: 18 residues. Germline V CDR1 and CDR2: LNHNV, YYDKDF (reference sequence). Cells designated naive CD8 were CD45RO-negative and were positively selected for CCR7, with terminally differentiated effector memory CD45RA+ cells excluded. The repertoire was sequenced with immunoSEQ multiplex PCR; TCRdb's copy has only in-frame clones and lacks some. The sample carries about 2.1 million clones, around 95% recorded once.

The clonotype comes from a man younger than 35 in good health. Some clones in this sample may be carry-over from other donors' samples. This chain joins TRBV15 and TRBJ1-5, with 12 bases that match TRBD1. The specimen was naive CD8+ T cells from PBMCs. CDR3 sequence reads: CATSRGTGGAMGNQPQHF. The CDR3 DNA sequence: TGTGCCACCAGCAGGGGGACAGGGGGCGCGATGGGGAATCAGCCCCAGCATTTT.